This TCR beta chain was obtained from a study of esophageal squamous cell carcinoma under preoperative chemotherapy. In the study overall: Both tumor-infiltrating lymphocytes and peripheral blood T cells were profiled.

Time point defined: after preoperative PTX-NDP chemotherapy. One entry per CDR3 protein results from TCRdb running MiXCR on the PCR reads. In the table there are approximately 20,000 distinct CDR3 sequences, roughly 46% of which are singletons. This CDR3 has 16 amino acids. CDR1 is SGHTA and CDR2 is FQGNSA in the germline V gene. Trimming cost V 1 base and J 0 bases; bases outside gene matches: 2. This clonotype was counted many times. The antigen remains undetermined. Whole-study results and caveats: Peripheral T cells showed a significant TCR diversity increase after chemotherapy, unlike tumor-infiltrating lymphocytes. Clonal contraction, more than amplification, hit abundant clones after paclitaxel-nedaplatin.

This TCR came from a human donor with esophageal squamous cell carcinoma. The donor label of this sample is uncertain. Sample collection was performed from a patient given preoperative chemotherapy. The rearrangement links TRBV7-2 to TRBJ2-1; TRBD2 agrees at 8 bases. The CDR3 here is CASSLVGTSSYNEQFF. Here the CDR3 DNA reads TGTGCCAGCAGCTTAGTCGGGACTAGCTCCTACAATGAGCAGTTCTTC.